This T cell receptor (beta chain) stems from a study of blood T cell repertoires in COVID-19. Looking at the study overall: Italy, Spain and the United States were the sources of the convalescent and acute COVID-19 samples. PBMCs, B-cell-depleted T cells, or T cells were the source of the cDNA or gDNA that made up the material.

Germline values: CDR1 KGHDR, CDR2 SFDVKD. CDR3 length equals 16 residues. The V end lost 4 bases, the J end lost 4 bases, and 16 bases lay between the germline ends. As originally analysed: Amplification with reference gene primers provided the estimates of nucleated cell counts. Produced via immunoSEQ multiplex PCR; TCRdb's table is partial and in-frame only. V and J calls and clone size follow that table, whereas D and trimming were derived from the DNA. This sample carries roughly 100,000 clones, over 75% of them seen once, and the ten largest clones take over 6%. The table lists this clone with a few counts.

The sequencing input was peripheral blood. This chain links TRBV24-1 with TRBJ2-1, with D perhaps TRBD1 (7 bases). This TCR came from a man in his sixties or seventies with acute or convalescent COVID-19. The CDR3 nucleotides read TGTGCCACCAGTGACCCCCGACAGGGAGGATACAATGAGCAGTTCTTC. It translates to CATSDPRQGGYNEQFF.